The present TCR beta chain was sequenced within a study of blood T cell repertoires in COVID-19. V gave up 2 bases and J gave up 6 bases, with 2 bases separating them. This CDR3 region has 11 residues. CDR1 and CDR2 from the germline V gene are SEHNR and FQNEAQ (reference sequence). This table comes from immunoSEQ multiplex PCR, and its TCRdb copy is limited to in-frame clones, with some not included. The sample records some 260,000 clones, approximately 80% being singletons. The count of this clone is one. Other DNA sequences of this sample code for an identical CDR3. This chain links TRBV7-9 with TRBJ2-1; D ambiguous. The sequenced sample was peripheral blood. The sequence was collected from a man older than 75 with acute or convalescent COVID-19. The CDR3 DNA sequence: TGTGCCAGCAGCTTACGCAATGAGCAGTTCTTC. The encoded protein is CASSLRNEQFF.